One sample yielded the 20 T cell receptor beta chains listed below, sequenced in a study of T-cell memory formation after mild COVID-19. TCRdb passed the 5' RACE reads through MiXCR, listing each CDR3 protein once. The sample gives over 350,000 distinct CDR3 sequences, 16% of which show up once; approximately 21% is in the top ten. Sequenced sample: PBMCs or a T cell subset sorted from them (not recorded which). These receptors originate from a man aged 18 to 29 who had mild COVID-19 (a few samples of this study predate the infection). Cell type and time point are not known.

The chain uses TRBV7-3 and TRBJ2-3; 7 positions match TRBD1. J lost 4 bases, V lost 5 bases, and 3 bases had no gene match. This CDR3 region has 13 residues. The germline CDR1 and CDR2 sequences are SGHTA and FQGTGA. CDR3 nucleotides: TGTGCCAGCAGCGCGACAGGGCCAGATACGCAGTATTTT. Its translation is CASSATGPDTQYF.

This clonotype was counted between two and nine times. V and J are TRBV5-6 and TRBJ2-3; D is perhaps TRBD2 (5 bases). The length of the CDR3 is 16 residues. The germline V gene encodes CDR1 SGHDT and CDR2 YYEEEE. V lost 5 bases, J lost 0 bases, and 16 bases lay in between. CDR3 in amino acids: CASSSQWERSTDTQYF. DNA of the CDR3: TGTGCCAGCAGTTCACAGTGGGAGCGTAGCACAGATACGCAGTATTTT.

This clonotype showed up many times. The chain couples TRBV7-3 to TRBJ2-2; the match to TRBD2 covers 8 bases. Germline CDR1 reads SGHTA; CDR2 reads FQGTGA. Trimming took 6 bases from V and 1 from J; bases not matched to a gene: 7. This CDR3 contains 16 residues. The CDR3 DNA follows: TGTGCCAGCAGTCCGAGCGGGGGCTGGAACACCGGGGAGCTGTTTTTT. Protein sequence: CASSPSGGWNTGELFF.

This clonotype was counted many times. The chain recombines TRBV29-1 with TRBJ1-3; D is undetermined. This CDR3 has 11 residues. Germline lookup yields CDR1 SQVTM and CDR2 ANQGSEA. V lost 6 bases and J 4 bases, leaving 7 bases between the germline ends. Here the CDR3 DNA reads TGCAGCGTAAACCAGGGAAACACCATATATTTT. It translates to CSVNQGNTIYF.

The chain links TRBV5-6 to TRBJ1-1; D is undetermined. Germline values: CDR1 SGHDT, CDR2 YYEEEE. The germline V and J ends were trimmed by 2 bases and 1 base, with 12 bases remaining between them. This CDR3 has 15 residues. The CDR3 reads CASSFLSLGNTEAFF. In DNA, the CDR3 is TGTGCCAGCAGCTTCCTGTCCTTGGGGAACACTGAAGCTTTCTTT.

V and J are TRBV6-5 and TRBJ2-5, with D uncertain. Between the trimmed V and J ends, which lost 8 bases and 2 bases, there was a span of 21 bases. The CDR3 contains 16 residues. Germline V gene lookup returns CDR1 MNHEY and CDR2 SVGAGI. CDR3 bases: TGTGCCAGCGCAAAGTTGGCAAATTCGAGGCAAGAGACCCAGTACTTC. This gives the protein CASAKLANSRQETQYF.

This clonotype was recorded at least ten times. The chain's CDR3 is CAISDGRGLAYEQYF. The CDR3 DNA reads as TGTGCCATCAGTGACGGGCGTGGCCTGGCCTACGAGCAGTACTTC. The chain is built from TRBV10-3 and TRBJ2-7; D unresolved. This CDR3 region has 15 residues. CDR1 and CDR2 (germline): ENHRY, SYGVKD. V was clipped by 3 bases and J by 2 bases, with 14 bases between them.

This clonotype was counted only a few times. V and J are TRBV6-5 and TRBJ1-2; weak D call: TRBD1 (6 bases). The length of the CDR3 is 14 residues. Germline CDR1 and CDR2: MNHEY and SVGAGI. Trimming cost V 6 bases and J 5 bases, with 16 bases left between them. The CDR3 nucleotides are TGTGCCAGCAGGTCCGGGACACGGGCGTATGGCTACACCTTC. This encodes CASRSGTRAYGYTF.

This clonotype turned up a few times. The rearrangement links TRBV7-9 to TRBJ1-4; weak D call: TRBD1 (5 bases). Between the trimmed V and J ends, which lost 5 bases and 8 bases, there was a span of 18 bases. This CDR3 spans 15 amino acids. Germline loops: CDR1 SEHNR, CDR2 FQNEAQ (reference sequence). The CDR3 sequence is CASSPGAGLGEKLFF. DNA of the CDR3: TGTGCCAGCAGCCCTGGGGCAGGTCTGGGAGAAAAACTGTTTTTT.

This clonotype occurred a few times. CDR3: CASSGRDSGNTGELFF. In nucleotides, the CDR3 is TGCGCCAGCAGCGGCAGGGACTCGGGGAACACCGGGGAGCTGTTTTTT. The chain joins TRBV5-1 to TRBJ2-2, with D possibly being TRBD2 (6 bases). V dropped 4 bases and J dropped 1 base, with 14 bases sitting between them. The germline V gene encodes CDR1 SGHRS and CDR2 YFSETQ. The CDR3 totals 16 residues.

In its sample, this clonotype was seen a few times. The DNA of the CDR3 is TGCAGTGCTACCCCCCCAGGACCCGAGCAGTTCTTC. Residues: CSATPPGPEQFF. J is TRBJ2-1 and V is TRBV20-1, with D uncertain. V was clipped by 4 bases and J by 10 bases, with 14 bases between them. CDR1 is DFQATT, CDR2 SNEGSKA, per germline (reference sequence). CDR3 size: 12 residues.

This clonotype was detected a few times. The rearrangement uses TRBV6-2 or TRBV6-3 and TRBJ2-7; no definite D call. CDR3 length equals 12 residues. CDR1 is MNHEY and CDR2 is SVGEGT in the germline V gene. Trimming pared 6 bases from V and 4 bases from J, leaving 10 bases between. For the CDR3, the DNA is TGTGCCAGCAGCTCACTACCTTACGAGCAGTACGTC. The encoded protein is CASSSLPYEQYV.

This clonotype was seen ten or more times. This CDR3 is CASSLGDSYEQYF. CDR3 nucleotide sequence: TGTGCCAGCAGTTTGGGGGACAGCTACGAGCAGTACTTC. This rearrangement joins TRBV27 to TRBJ2-7; TRBD1 agrees at 7 bases. V gave up 3 bases and J gave up 3 bases; unmatched junction bases: 2. The CDR3 is made up of 13 amino acids. In germline, CDR1 is MNHEY, CDR2 SMNVEV (reference sequence).

The V and J genes are TRBV24-1 and TRBJ2-2; D remains unclear. V was cut by 6 bases and J by 0 bases, with 4 bases left in between. This CDR3 has 13 residues. Germline CDR1 is KGHDR and CDR2 is SFDVKD. CDR3 nucleotides: TGTGCCACCAGTCCCTCGAACACCGGGGAGCTGTTTTTT. This encodes CATSPSNTGELFF.

This clonotype has a handful of counts. The genes are TRBV12-3 or TRBV12-4 and TRBJ1-2, with no clear D. Deletions cut 4 bases from V and 1 base from J, with 1 base between. CDR3 length: 11 residues. This chain's CDR3 is CASSYNYGYTF. The CDR3 DNA sequence: TGTGCCAGCAGTTATAACTATGGCTACACCTTC.

This clonotype was seen a handful of times. The chain is built from TRBV7-2 and TRBJ2-3; TRBD2 matches 7 bases. This CDR3 has 14 amino acids. Germline assignment: CDR1 SGHTA and CDR2 FQGNSA. V lost 0 bases and J lost 6; bases outside the gene matches: 3. The CDR3 reads CASSLASGVDTQYF. CDR3 coding DNA: TGTGCCAGCAGCTTAGCCAGCGGGGTGGATACGCAGTATTTT.

This clonotype came up a few times. The J gene is TRBJ1-4, the V gene TRBV7-9, with D possibly matching TRBD1 (5 bases). V shed 4 bases and J shed 4 bases, with 16 bases lying between them. This CDR3 contains 16 residues. The V gene's germline CDR1 is SEHNR and CDR2 FQNEAQ (reference sequence). The CDR3: CASSSGGTRDNEKLFF. The CDR3 DNA follows: TGTGCCAGCAGCTCAGGAGGGACGCGGGATAATGAAAAACTGTTTTTT.

The chain recombines TRBV2 with TRBJ2-3; 9 bases agree with TRBD2. Germline V gene lookup returns CDR1 SNHLY and CDR2 FYNNEI. This CDR3 comprises 18 residues. Trimming took 2 bases from V and 1 from J; bases not matched to a gene: 10. CDR3 loop: CASSETRGGAYRTDTQYF. CDR3 DNA sequence: TGTGCCAGCAGTGAAACTCGCGGGGGGGCATACCGCACAGATACGCAGTATTTT.

This chain links TRBV2 with TRBJ2-2; TRBD2 agrees at 8 bases. Germline values: CDR1 SNHLY, CDR2 FYNNEI. The CDR3 length is 16 residues. V trimming: 2 bases; J trimming: 0 bases; junction bases outside the gene matches: 2. As DNA, the CDR3 is TGTGCCAGCAGTGAATTGGGACTAGCGAACACCGGGGAGCTGTTTTTT. Translating gives CASSELGLANTGELFF.

The gene calls are TRBV6-2 or TRBV6-3 and TRBJ1-5; TRBD1 is a possible D gene (6 bases). The ends were cut back, 6 bases at V and 3 bases at J, with 15 bases in the middle. The length of the CDR3 is 15 residues. CDR1 is MNHEY and CDR2 is SVGEGT in the germline V gene. CDR3: CASRHQGRNNQPQHF. DNA of the CDR3: TGTGCCAGCAGGCACCAGGGGCGGAACAATCAGCCCCAGCATTTT.